What follows is one TCR beta chain and its context. No antigen is known for it. Antigen-specific CD4+ T cells were expanded (with viral peptide pools) by the ViraFEST assay ahead of sequencing. It was after nine to eleven days of culture that CD4+ T cells were isolated. Participants got two doses of BNT162b2 or mRNA-1273 vaccine. Sequencing was performed with immunoSEQ multiplex PCR; in TCRdb, only in-frame clones are kept and a portion is missing. This sample has approximately 30,000 clones; roughly 86% occur once, and the top ten carry approximately 1.5%. The sample belongs to a study of vaccination effects on CD4 cells after COVID-19. This CDR3 spans 11 amino acids. Trimming took off 4 bases at V and 7 bases at J, with 5 bases between the two ends. Germline-derived CDR1 and CDR2 are LGHNA and YNFKEQ.

This sequence originates from a human donor who received a COVID-19 vaccine. Some clones in this sample may be carry-over from other donors' samples. The chain joins TRBV4-2 to TRBJ1-5; D uncertain. This sample comprised CD4+ T cells from PBMCs cultured with HCoV-NL63 spike peptides, obtained after COVID-19 vaccination. CDR3 nucleotide sequence: TGTGCCAGCAGCCTCGACCAGCCCCAGCATTTT. Translated, it gives CASSLDQPQHF.